This T cell receptor beta chain appears in the sequencing data of a study of cytomegalovirus exposure and HLA in healthy donors. Study outcomes and limitations: A later analysis revealed that TCR association rates differed between HLA loci, peaking at DRB1 and bottoming out at HLA-C. Versus the approximately 700-donor mean, an Asian-associated ancestry cluster reportedly showed fewer N-insertions in a later analysis. Previously analyzed data showed that most TCR beta V segments were productive at a frequency of about 87% or about 30%. In a later analysis, several top co-occurrence clusters appeared linked to parvovirus B19, influenza, CMV and Epstein-Barr virus.

This CDR3 has 16 amino acids. Germline V gene data show CDR1 as SGHTA and CDR2 as FQGNSA. The germline V and J ends were trimmed by 3 bases and 0 bases, with 14 bases remaining between them. Researchers ran the PCR with 60 Vbeta and 13 Jbeta primers. The data were produced by immunoSEQ multiplex PCR, yet TCRdb's version contains in-frame clones alone and is incomplete. The data contain about 110,000 clones, approximately 79% of them seen just once; the ten biggest clones take up around 5.9%. Concerning this clone: Its antigen remains unknown.

This sequence originates from a man aged 30 to 39 in good health and CMV-seropositive. Sequencing input: PBMCs. The chain joins TRBV7-2 to TRBJ2-5; TRBD2 might be the D (7 bases). The CDR3 nucleotides read TGTGCCAGCAGCTTGGGGGCGGGGGCTAACCAAGAGACCCAGTACTTC. Translated, it gives CASSLGAGANQETQYF.